This T cell receptor delta chain stems from a study of gamma-delta chains in newborns, infants, children. Turning to the study itself: Microbial exposure reportedly drives polyclonal innate γδ T cell expansion after birth.

Relative to its sample, this clone is medium-sized. Other DNA sequences from this sample encode an identical CDR3 as well. TCRdb re-called the reads through CATT. The profile covers 6,900 or so delta-chain clones, with 2% to 2.5% appearing a single time and approximately 11% taken by the ten largest. Sequenced sample: blood. This clonotype originated in a child who was a newborn, infant or young child, either healthy, febrile or measles-vaccinated (not recorded which).

The CDR3 DNA follows: TGTGCCTGTGACACCGGAGGGGCAAGCTCCTGGGACACCCGACAGATGTTTTTC. Translating it yields CACDTGGASSWDTRQMFF. The chain uses TRDV2 and TRDJ3; D not certain. This CDR3 has 18 amino acids. With 0 bases removed from V and 0 bases from J, the gap between germline ends came to 11 bases. The germline V gene encodes CDR1 GEAIGNYY and CDR2 EKD.